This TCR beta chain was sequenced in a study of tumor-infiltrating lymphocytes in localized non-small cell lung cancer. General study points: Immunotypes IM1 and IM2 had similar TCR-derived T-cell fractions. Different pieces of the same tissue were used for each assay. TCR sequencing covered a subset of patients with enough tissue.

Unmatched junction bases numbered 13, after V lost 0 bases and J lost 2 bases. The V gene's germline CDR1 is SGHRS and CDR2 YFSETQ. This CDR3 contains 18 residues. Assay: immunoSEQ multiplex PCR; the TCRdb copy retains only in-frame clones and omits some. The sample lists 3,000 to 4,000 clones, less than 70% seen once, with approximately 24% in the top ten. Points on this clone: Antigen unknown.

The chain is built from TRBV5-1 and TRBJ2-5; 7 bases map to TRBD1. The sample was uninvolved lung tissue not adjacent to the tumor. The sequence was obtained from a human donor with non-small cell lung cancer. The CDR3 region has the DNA TGCGCCAGCAGCTTGGAAGGTCCCCGGGACAGAGGTCAAGAGACCCAGTACTTC. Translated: CASSLEGPRDRGQETQYF.